What follows are 7 T cell receptor beta chains derived from one specimen sequenced in a study of T cells expressing NK-cell markers. From the 5' RACE reads, TCRdb lists one entry per CDR3 protein and no DNA. Its listing shows roughly 430,000 distinct CDR3 sequences. The sequenced sample consisted of blood T cells: a sorted CD56 or NKG2C T cell subset, CD4+ or CD8+ T cells, or bulk PBMC T cells (not recorded which). These receptors came from a woman aged 18-70 years in good health.

CDR3: CASSLGQGADNEQFF. This chain uses TRBV10-1 with TRBJ2-1; TCRdb's D gene call, TRBD1, goes unchecked for lack of DNA. Germline CDR1 is WNHNN and CDR2 is SYGVQD (reference sequence). This CDR3 is built from 15 residues.

The V and J genes are TRBV4-2 and TRBJ2-2. This CDR3 spans 12 amino acids. In germline, CDR1 is LGHNA, CDR2 YNFKEQ. This chain's CDR3 is CASSPLTGELFF.

The V call is TRBV25-1, the J call TRBJ2-1; TCRdb returns TRBD1, unconfirmable since there is no DNA. CDR1 is MGHDK, CDR2 SYGVNS, per germline. This CDR3 region has 11 residues. CDR3 sequence: CASSQNREQFF.

This chain uses TRBV9 with TRBJ1-2; the TRBD1 assignment by TCRdb is unverifiable without DNA. The CDR3 runs 14 residues. The germline CDR1 and CDR2 sequences are SGDLS and YYNGEE. CDR3 region: CASSALGLHYGYTF.

The chain joins TRBV21-1 to TRBJ2-1; with no DNA, the TCRdb D assignment of TRBD2 cannot be verified. TRBV21-1 is an annotated pseudogene. The CDR3 totals 15 residues. CDR3 loop: CASTRLAASRDEQFF.

This chain joins TRBV15 and TRBJ2-7. The CDR3 spans 14 residues. Per germline, CDR1 LNHNV and CDR2 YYDKDF (reference sequence). CDR3 amino acids: CATSRDPGSYEQYF.

V and J are TRBV27 and TRBJ2-7; with no DNA, the TCRdb D assignment of TRBD1 cannot be verified. This CDR3 contains 14 residues. Germline-derived CDR1 and CDR2 are MNHEY and SMNVEV (reference sequence). CDR3 in amino acids: CASSLTGGFYEQYF.